This T cell receptor (beta chain) was profiled in a study of blood T cell repertoires in COVID-19. Study at large: Material from acute and convalescent COVID-19 was sourced from the United States, Italy and Spain. PBMCs, B-cell-depleted T cells, or T cells provided the cDNA or gDNA that made up the material.

Methods used by the authors: The authors estimated nucleated cell counts from reference gene primer amplification. Repertoires were generated with immunoSEQ multiplex PCR, while TCRdb's copy carries only in-frame clones and drops some. That table supplies the V and J calls and clone size; D and trimming were determined from the DNA. The sample has nearly 80,000 clones, around 84% seen once. This CDR3 region has 15 residues. Germline-derived CDR1 and CDR2 are MNHEY and SMNVEV (reference sequence). The V segment lost 7 bases and the J segment 0 bases; nucleotides outside the gene matches: 5. This clonotype was sampled from a man aged 50-59 years with acute or convalescent COVID-19. The rearrangement joins TRBV27 to TRBJ2-2, with 7 bases identical to TRBD2. The source material was peripheral blood. The chain's CDR3 is CASTTGTTNTGELFF. Here the CDR3 DNA reads TGTGCCAGCACCACCGGGACTACGAACACCGGGGAGCTGTTTTTT.